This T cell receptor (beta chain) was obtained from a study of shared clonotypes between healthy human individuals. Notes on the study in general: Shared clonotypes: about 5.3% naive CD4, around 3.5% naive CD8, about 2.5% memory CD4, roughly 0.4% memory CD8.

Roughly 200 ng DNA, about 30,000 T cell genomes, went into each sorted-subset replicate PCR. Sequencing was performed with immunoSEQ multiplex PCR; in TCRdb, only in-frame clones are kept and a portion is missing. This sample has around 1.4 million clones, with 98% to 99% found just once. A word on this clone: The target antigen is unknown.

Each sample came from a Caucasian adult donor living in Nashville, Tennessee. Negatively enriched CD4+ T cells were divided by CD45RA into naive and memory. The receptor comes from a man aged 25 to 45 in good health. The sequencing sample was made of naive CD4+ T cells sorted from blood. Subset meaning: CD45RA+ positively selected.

In nucleotides, the CDR3 is TGTGCCAGCAGCTTCGGGCGGCAGGGAAAGAGCGGGCAGTACTTC. This sequence encodes CASSFGRQGKSGQYF. The genes are TRBV5-6 and TRBJ2-7, with D tentatively TRBD1 or TRBD2 (5 bases each). Germline loops: CDR1 SGHDT, CDR2 YYEEEE. V dropped 2 bases and J dropped 9 bases, with 21 bases sitting between them. The CDR3 has 15 residues.